Shown below are 16 T cell receptor beta chains from a single sample sequenced in a study of Ad26.COV2.S vaccination and SARS-CoV-2 variants. Documented treatment: 15 to 20 received Ad26.COV2.S at low or high dose, single or two shots; a few received placebo; per-sample allocation not given. Day 63 after the first injection of vaccine or placebo was the sampling time. Repertoires were generated with immunoSEQ multiplex PCR, while TCRdb's copy carries only in-frame clones and drops some. The profile covers around 340,000 clones, with roughly 90% appearing a single time and approximately 5.9% taken by the ten largest. The sample consisted of peripheral blood, taken in a trial of Ad26.COV2.S vaccine versus placebo. The receptors here all came from a person aged 18-60 years who received the Ad26.COV2.S COVID-19 vaccine or a placebo.

The chain uses TRBV7-2 and TRBJ2-2; 9 bases fit TRBD1. The CDR3 is made up of 18 amino acids. Germline CDR1 and CDR2: SGHTA and FQGNSA. After removal of 1 base from V and 7 bases from J, the junction contained 13 bases not matched to a gene. CDR3 coding DNA: TGTGCCAGCAGCTTAGTTTCCCGGGACAGGGTCAAAGGCGGGGAGCTGTTTTTT. This codes for CASSLVSRDRVKGGELFF.

V gene TRBV19 combines with J gene TRBJ2-3, with 9 bases lining up with TRBD2. The CDR3 length is 14 residues. The germline V gene encodes CDR1 LNHDA and CDR2 SQIVND (reference sequence). With 6 bases clipped from V and 5 bases from J, the junction kept 6 bases outside the gene matches. CDR3 protein: CASSPSGAGDTQYF. The DNA for the CDR3 is TGTGCCAGTAGCCCTAGCGGGGCAGGAGATACGCAGTATTTT. Full variable domain (remainder filled in from reference TRBV19 and TRBJ2-3): DGGITQSPKYLFRKEGQNVTLSCEQNLNHDAMYWYRQDPGQGLRLIYYSQIVNDFQKGDIAEGYSVSREKKESFPLTVTSAQKNPTAFYLCASSPSGAGDTQYFGPGTRLTVL.

The chain has TRBV7-9 and TRBJ2-1; D is unclear. Germline V gives CDR1 SEHNR, CDR2 FQNEAQ (reference sequence). Trimming removed 2 bases at V and 5 bases at J, with 4 bases between. The length of the CDR3 is 12 residues. This chain's CDR3 is CASSLSDNEQFF. The DNA of the CDR3 is TGTGCCAGCAGCTTATCCGACAATGAGCAGTTCTTC.

The V and J genes are TRBV27 and TRBJ2-7; tentatively, D is TRBD1 (6 bases). V dropped 5 bases and J dropped 3 bases, with 14 bases sitting between them. Germline CDR1 and CDR2: MNHEY and SMNVEV (reference sequence). CDR3 length equals 14 residues. CDR3 nucleotides: TGTGCCAGCAGTCCTCGACAGGAGATCTACGAGCAGTACTTC. Encoded protein: CASSPRQEIYEQYF.

This sequence joins TRBV21-1 and TRBJ1-6. TRBV21-1 is termed a pseudogene. The CDR3 is made up of 18 amino acids. In nucleotides, the CDR3 is TGTGCCAGCAGCAAAACAGGAGCTGAGCAGGCCGAGGGATCACCCCTCCACTTT. It specifies CASSKTGAEQAEGSPLHF.

DNA for the CDR3: TGTGCCAGTAGTATAGGGGACTTACGAGAGCAGTTCTTC. Translation gives CASSIGDLREQFF. V is TRBV19 and J is TRBJ2-1, with TRBD2 as a possible D gene (6 bases). The germline gives CDR1 LNHDA, CDR2 SQIVND (reference sequence). V was pared by 1 base and J by 10 bases, with 11 bases between. The CDR3 spans 13 residues.

This clone was seen more than once but under ten times. An end of the junction does not agree with germline; a read error may underlie this. V is TRBV6-5 and J is TRBJ1-2, with D possibly matching TRBD1 (6 bases). This CDR3 is 15 amino acids long. CDR1 and CDR2 from the germline V gene are MNHEY and SVGAGI. Here the CDR3 reads CASSYWTAANYGYTF. CDR3 bases: TGTGCCAGCAGCTACTGGACAGCAGCTAACTATGGCTACACCTTC.

About this clone itself: Other DNA sequences from this sample encode an identical CDR3 as well. This rearrangement joins TRBV3-1 (or the pseudogene TRBV3-2) to TRBJ1-5, with 7 bases fitting TRBD1. The CDR3 loop spans 15 amino acids. V shed 1 base, J shed 1 base, and the junction held 1 base outside the gene matches. CDR1 is LGHDT and CDR2 is YNNKEL in the germline V gene (reference sequence). The CDR3 spells CASSQGQGSNQPQHF. The CDR3 DNA reads as TGTGCCAGCAGCCAAGGACAGGGAAGCAATCAGCCCCAGCATTTT.

Comment on this clone: A read error may produce the germline difference seen at one junction end. The chain employs TRBV27 and TRBJ2-5, with D perhaps matching TRBD1 (6 bases). Germline CDR1 MNHEY, CDR2 SMNVEV (reference sequence). The CDR3 loop spans 12 amino acids. Here the CDR3 reads CASSLTGNIAHF. CDR3 in DNA: TGTGCCAGCAGTTTAACAGGGAATATAGCTCACTTC.

The rearrangement joins TRBV5-1 to TRBJ2-5; unclear D gene. CDR1 is SGHRS, CDR2 YFSETQ, per germline. The CDR3 covers 14 residues. With 2 bases removed from V and 5 bases from J, the gap between germline ends came to 13 bases. DNA of the CDR3: TGCGCCAGCAGCTTTCAGGACCCCCAGGAGACCCAGTACTTC. It yields the protein CASSFQDPQETQYF.

The genes are TRBV6-6 and TRBJ1-5; D gene uncertain. This CDR3 contains 13 residues. Germline CDR1 is MNHNY and CDR2 is SVGAGI (reference sequence). V shed 7 bases and J shed 7 bases, with 14 bases lying between them. The chain's CDR3 is CASTPREGQPQHF. The CDR3, as DNA: TGTGCCAGCACCCCACGGGAGGGCCAGCCCCAGCATTTT.

V usage is TRBV30 and J usage is TRBJ1-3; D may be TRBD1 (5 bases). V lost 4 bases to trimming and J lost 0 bases, with 13 bases between them. Germline V gene lookup returns CDR1 GTSNPN and CDR2 SVGIG (reference sequence). This CDR3 comprises 15 residues. In DNA form, the CDR3 reads TGTGCCTGGACCTTCGGGGGTTTCTCTGGAAACACCATATATTTT. This gives the protein CAWTFGGFSGNTIYF.

This clone was found once. J is TRBJ1-3 and V is TRBV28; the D is unclear. V lost 6 bases and J 10 bases, leaving 7 bases between the germline ends. This CDR3 has 10 amino acids. Germline loops: CDR1 MDHEN, CDR2 SYDVKM. The CDR3 nucleotides are TGTGCCAGCAGATCTAAGACCATATATTTT. Residues: CASRSKTIYF.

The V call is TRBV19, the J call TRBJ2-1, with 10 positions matching TRBD2. CDR1 is LNHDA and CDR2 is SQIVND in the germline V gene (reference sequence). The CDR3 contains 16 residues. Unmatched junction bases numbered 6, after V lost 4 bases and J lost 3 bases. CDR3 bases: TGTGCCAGTAGTACCTCTAGCGGGGGCCGCTACAATGAGCAGTTCTTC. It yields the protein CASSTSSGGRYNEQFF.

This clone came up a few times. This chain connects TRBV6-4 to TRBJ2-1; 11 positions match TRBD1. The trim removed 3 bases at V and 6 bases at J, leaving 4 bases unmatched. Germline CDR1 and CDR2: MRHNA and SNTAGT. The CDR3 consists of 15 residues. CDR3 DNA sequence: TGTGCCAGCAGTGAAGGGACAGGGGGGCCCAATGAGCAGTTCTTC. Its protein product is CASSEGTGGPNEQFF.

The V and J genes are TRBV11-2 and TRBJ1-1; possible D gene TRBD1, 5 bases. The CDR3 extends over 14 amino acids. V lost 5 bases to trimming and J lost 10 bases, with 20 bases between them. CDR1 is SGHAT, CDR2 FQNNGV, per germline. The CDR3 loop reads CASSPRKSRDVAFF. The CDR3 coding sequence is TGTGCCAGCAGCCCGCGTAAGAGTAGGGACGTAGCTTTCTTT. The variable domain in full, completed from reference TRBV11-2 and TRBJ1-1, reads EAGVAQSPRYKIIEKRQSVAFWCNPISGHATLYWYQQILGQGPKLLIQFQNNGVVDDSQLPKDRFSAERLKGVDSTLKIQPAKLEDSAVYLCASSPRKSRDVAFFGQGTRLTVV.